This T cell receptor beta chain originates from a study of T cell responses to AZD1222 COVID-19 vaccine. Study-level results: Baseline seropositivity occurred in only six AZD1222 recipients. Repertoires were obtained solely post-peak T cell response. Mapped onto spike, vaccine-associated CD4 TCRs spanned it and were dominant at 160-218 and 743-854. Clonal diversity was possibly underestimated; the donors were predominantly white British and more often female.

Repertoires were generated with immunoSEQ multiplex PCR, while TCRdb's copy carries only in-frame clones and drops some. Here the sample spans tens of thousands of clones, around nine tenths being singletons. Worth noting for this clone: What it binds is unknown.

Per germline, CDR1 MNHEY and CDR2 SMNVEV (reference sequence). V lost 7 bases and J lost 10, with 17 bases in between. CDR3 size: 13 residues. The starting material was peripheral blood, obtained 28 days after the second AZD1222 dose. The chain combines TRBV27 with TRBJ2-1; perhaps TRBD2 as D (6 bases). This receptor was taken from an adult who received the AZD1222 COVID-19 vaccine. CDR3 region: CASTGPGLSEQFF. CDR3 DNA: TGTGCCAGCACCGGACCGGGACTGAGCGAGCAGTTCTTC.